One sample yielded the 13 T cell receptor delta chains listed below, sequenced in a study of γδ T cells in repeated Plasmodium falciparum infection. Flow sorting of PBMC yielded separate Vgamma9/Vdelta2+ and Vdelta2-negative gammadelta T cell populations for bulk repertoire analysis. TCRdb redid the clone calls on the multiplex PCR reads with CATT. Among around 50,000 delta-chain clones listed, 1.9% were seen once. The sequenced sample consisted of gamma-delta T cells from blood. These receptors all come from a pool of human donors (malaria-infected and uninfected, not separated).

For this clone: This likely reflects a read error, since a far larger clone is one base away. Other DNA sequences of this sample code for an identical CDR3. The gene calls are TRDV1 and TRDJ2; 11 bases map to TRDD3. The J gene, not given by TCRdb, was assigned here from a germline match of the nucleotide sequence. Germline V gene data show CDR1 as TSWWSYY and CDR2 as QGS. CDR3 length equals 21 residues. The V segment lost 7 bases and the J segment 0 bases; nucleotides outside the gene matches: 19. CDR3 sequence (DNA): TGTGCTCTTGCCTTAGCTACCGAGGATTGGGGGATACGCGCTTTGACAGCACAACTCTTCTTT. Protein sequence: CALALATEDWGIRALTAQLFF.

At least ten counts were recorded for this clone. TCRdb pairs this DNA with a much larger clone's protein that differs at residue 9, likely a read error; the protein shown was translated from the DNA. This sequence joins TRDV2 and TRDJ3, with 8 bases lining up with TRDD3. TCRdb lists no J gene, so it was determined here by aligning the DNA to germline. V lost 1 base, J lost 0 bases, and 13 bases stayed unmatched. There are 21 residues in the CDR3. Germline assignment: CDR1 GEAIGNYY and CDR2 EKD. The CDR3 DNA reads TGTGCCTGTGACACTTTACTGGGGGGTACACGATCCTCCTGGGACACCCGACAGATGTTTTTC. Protein sequence: CACDTLLGGTRSSWDTRQMFF.

The table lists this clone with many counts. The chain recombines TRDV2 with TRDJ1; D is unresolved. This CDR3 spans 14 amino acids. V was trimmed by 4 bases and J by 0 bases, leaving 11 bases between them. From germline, CDR1 is GEAIGNYY and CDR2 EKD. The CDR3 DNA reads as TGTGCCTGTGAGGAGGTGGGTTACACCGATAAACTCATCTTT. Protein sequence: CACEEVGYTDKLIF.

Notes on this clone: Translating this DNA gives a protein that differs at residue 4 from the TCRdb one, which belongs to a much larger clone; a read error is likely, and the protein shown is this translation. The genes are TRDV2 and TRDJ1; 7 positions agree with TRDD3. No J segment appears in TCRdb, so it was assigned here by matching the sequence to germline. Germline CDR1 GEAIGNYY, CDR2 EKD. CDR3 length: 15 amino acids. Unmatched junction bases numbered 10, after V lost 6 bases and J lost 1 base. This CDR3 reads CACNMVGESTDKLIF. As DNA, the CDR3 is TGTGCCTGTAACATGGTGGGGGAGAGCACCGATAAACTCATCTTT.

This clone was seen more than once but under ten times. The protein TCRdb gives is from a much larger clone and does not agree with this DNA's translation at residue 17, likely a read error; the protein shown here comes from the DNA. For the V gene the call is TRDV2; the J gene has no call; TRDD3, the table's D call, lacks a check against the DNA. Germline assignment: CDR1 GEAIGNYY and CDR2 EKD. This CDR3 is 18 amino acids long. The CDR3 sequence is CACVVCCGLWGPTRPLTF. DNA of the CDR3: TGTGCCTGTGTGGTGTGTTGCGGACTCTGGGGGCCAACCAGACCCCTGACCTTT.

This clone has a count of ten or more. The likely explanation is a read error, given a far larger clone one base away. Distinct nucleotide sequences in the sample also encode this CDR3. V usage is TRDV3 and J usage is TRDJ1; D is perhaps TRDD3 (5 bases). Germline V CDR1 and CDR2: TVYSNPD, GDNSRS (reference sequence). There are 16 residues in the CDR3. V was cut by 3 bases and J by 11 bases, with 31 bases left in between. CDR3 loop: CAFTLSEGRGAIKLIF. CDR3 DNA: TGTGCCTTCACCCTATCGGAGGGGAGAGGGGCTATTAAGCTCATCTTT.

Concerning this clone: TCRdb shows a much larger clone's protein in place of this DNA's translation, and the two differ at residue 4, likely through a read error; the protein shown is translated from the DNA. The chain uses TRDV1 and TRDJ1; 7 nucleotides line up with TRDD3. Matching the DNA to germline supplied the J gene, which TCRdb does not give. The CDR3 has 22 amino acids. From germline, CDR1 is TSWWSYY and CDR2 QGS. Unmatched junction bases numbered 29, after V lost 7 bases and J lost 0 bases. CDR3 region: CALEEAHSRRTGVKGYTDKLIF. The CDR3 DNA is TGTGCTCTTGAGGAGGCCCATTCTCGCCGTACTGGGGTGAAAGGGTACACCGATAAACTCATCTTT.

This clone occurred a few times. The protein given by TCRdb reflects a much larger clone and differs at residue 20 from this DNA's translation, likely from a read error; the protein shown is the DNA's translation. CDR3 amino acids: CAFYHHFSRARQTGDGWNTGKLIF. CDR3 nucleotide sequence: TGTGCCTTTTACCACCACTTTTCAAGGGCACGACAGACGGGGGATGGATGGAACACCGGTAAACTCATCTTT. The chain carries TRDV3 and TRDJ1; 7 bases match TRDD3. Here the J gene came from matching the DNA to germline, since TCRdb omits it. Germline V CDR1 and CDR2: TVYSNPD, GDNSRS (reference sequence). The CDR3 is made up of 24 amino acids. Using reference TRDV3 and TRDJ1 for the parts outside the CDR3, the full variable domain is CDKVTQSSPDQTVASGSEVVLLCTYDTVYSNPDLFWYRIRPDYSFQFVFYGDNSRSEGADFTQGRFSVKHILTQKAFHLVISPVRTEDSATYYCAFYHHFSRARQTGDGWNTGKLIFGKGTRVTVEP.

This clone showed up just a few times. For this DNA, TCRdb reports the protein of a much larger clone, which diverges at residue 10, most likely from a read error; the protein presented here is translated directly from the DNA. This rearrangement joins TRDV2 to TRDJ1; D is possibly TRDD3 (5 bases). The J gene comes from matching the DNA to germline here; TCRdb lacks it. Trimming cost V 3 bases and J 4 bases, with 17 bases left between them. Germline CDR1 and CDR2: GEAIGNYY and EKD. This CDR3 spans 15 amino acids. As DNA, the CDR3 is TGTGCCTGTGACCCCTGGGAAGATAAAAGCGATAAACTCATCTTT. It specifies CACDPWEDKSDKLIF.

To note about this clone: This DNA's translation differs at residue 10 from TCRdb's protein, which comes from a much larger clone; a read error is likely, and the protein shown is translated from the DNA. As DNA, the CDR3 is TGTGCTCTTGGGGAAGTTGCTACCTCTCGCTGGGGGATACGTCCCAACAAACTCATCTTT. Translation: CALGEVATSRWGIRPNKLIF. This chain links TRDV1 with TRDJ1; TRDD3 agrees at 12 bases. Assignment of the J gene here rests on matching the DNA to germline, because TCRdb gives none. V was pared by 2 bases and J by 8 bases, with 21 bases of the junction left unmatched. The CDR3 length is 20 residues. Germline CDR1 TSWWSYY, CDR2 QGS.

To note about this clone: The translation of this DNA and the TCRdb protein of a much larger clone differ at residue 20, probably owing to a read error; the protein shown here is translated from the DNA. The chain is built from TRDV2 and TRDJ1; D might be TRDD3 (7 bases). The J gene is not listed in TCRdb, so it was assigned here from a DNA match to germline. CDR3 length: 23 residues. The germline gives CDR1 GEAIGNYY, CDR2 EKD. CDR3 residues: CACDTIDSSWKTGDVTATDRLIF. The CDR3 DNA reads as TGTGCCTGTGACACCATTGACTCTTCCTGGAAGACTGGGGATGTTACGGCGACCGATAGACTCATCTTT.

Note on this clone: The amino acid sequence in TCRdb belongs to a much larger clone and departs from this DNA's translation at residue 14, likely a sequencing read error; the sequence shown is translated from the DNA. This sequence joins TRDV1 and TRDJ1, with 9 bases lining up with TRDD2. No J gene is reported in TCRdb; it was inferred here by comparing the DNA with germline. The V gene end was trimmed by 0 bases and the J gene end by 2 bases; junction bases not matched to a gene: 22. This CDR3 has 22 residues. Germline CDR1 and CDR2: TSWWSYY and QGS. Written as DNA, the CDR3 is TGTGCTCTTGGGGAACTGCATACCACCCGCCTTCCTACTTCCAGTTTTACCGATAAACTCATCTTT. Translation gives CALGELHTTRLPTSSFTDKLIF.

The sample holds many counts of this clone. A far larger clone is a single base away, which makes a read error likely. This chain links TRDV1 with TRDJ1; 10 bases line up with TRDD3. CDR3 size: 29 residues. Per germline, CDR1 TSWWSYY and CDR2 QGS. V was clipped by 0 bases and J by 0 bases; unmatched bases: 40. The CDR3 nucleotides are TGTGCTCTTGGGGAACTCCACTTCCCCCTCCTACAGTTTTTGAGGGGGATACGCACAGCTACGGGGTACACCGATAAACTCATCTTT. This sequence encodes CALGELHFPLLQFLRGIRTATGYTDKLIF.